A single sample is the source of the 15 T cell receptor beta chains below, sequenced in a study of prognosis after radiotherapy for stage I lung cancer. Genomic DNA was subjected to two-round multiplex PCR for amplification of TCR beta CDR3. Initially, in first-round PCR, primers specific to each TRBV and TRBJ gene were used. MiXCR, run by TCRdb on the multiplex PCR reads, gives a single entry per CDR3 protein. The table shows around 26,000 distinct CDR3 sequences, with roughly 40% occurring only once. Sequences were derived from PBMCs, sampled before or after stereotactic body radiation therapy (not recorded which). The source is a donor at least 50 years old with non-small cell lung cancer.

This clonotype was observed at least ten times. The chain is built from TRBV11-3 and TRBJ2-4; D unresolved. CDR3 length: 17 residues. The germline V gene has CDR1 SGHNT and CDR2 YENEEA. Trimming left V 5 bases short and J 0 bases short, with 17 bases between. This chain's CDR3 is CASSLVVTDIAKNIQYF. The CDR3 region has the DNA TGTGCCAGCAGCCTAGTCGTAACAGATATAGCCAAAAACATTCAGTACTTC.

The genes are TRBV12-3 or TRBV12-4 and TRBJ2-1, with TRBD2 identical over 9 bases. The CDR3 consists of 16 residues. With V trimmed by 5 bases and J by 3 bases, 8 bases remained unmatched. This CDR3 reads CASSAQLAGYYNEQFF. In DNA form, the CDR3 reads TGTGCCAGCAGTGCACAACTAGCGGGTTACTACAATGAGCAGTTCTTC.

The table lists this clonotype with many counts. This sequence joins TRBV9 and TRBJ2-2; D is unclear. The germline CDR1 and CDR2 sequences are SGDLS and YYNGEE. CDR3 length: 12 residues. Trimming pared 0 bases from V and 5 bases from J, leaving 2 bases between. DNA for the CDR3: TGTGCCAGCAGCGTAGTAACCGGGGAGCTGTTTTTT. It encodes CASSVVTGELFF.

This clonotype qualifies as medium-sized. The chain carries TRBV6-1 and TRBJ2-7, with 9 bases aligning to TRBD1. The CDR3 runs 13 residues. V was clipped by 7 bases and J by 3 bases; unmatched bases: 4. Germline lookup yields CDR1 MNHNS and CDR2 SASEGT. The CDR3 region is CASIDRGSYEQYF. As DNA, the CDR3 is TGTGCCAGCATCGACAGGGGGAGCTACGAGCAGTACTTC.

This clonotype was detected ten times or more. This sequence joins TRBV10-3 and TRBJ2-1, with unresolved D. V lost 6 bases to trimming and J lost 8 bases, with 23 bases between them. The CDR3 sequence is 16 residues long. Germline lookup yields CDR1 ENHRY and CDR2 SYGVKD. CDR3 protein: CAIRDATATKGDEQFF. In DNA, the CDR3 is TGTGCCATCAGGGATGCAACAGCCACTAAGGGCGATGAGCAGTTCTTC.

This clonotype was counted many times. This chain uses TRBV6-8 with TRBJ2-7; D not resolved. Trimming cost V 6 bases and J 0 bases, with 30 bases left between them. CDR3 length: 20 residues. CDR1 and CDR2 from the germline V gene are MNHGY and SAAAGT. CDR3 DNA: TGTGCCAGCAGCTACCTTGGCCACACTCTTTCATCCTCTTACTCCTACGAGCAGTACTTC. Translating gives CASSYLGHTLSSSYSYEQYF.

The genes are TRBV12-3 or TRBV12-4 and TRBJ2-3; TRBD1 might be the D (5 bases). V lost 6 bases, J lost 0 bases, and 10 bases lay in between. This CDR3 comprises 14 residues. As DNA, the CDR3 is TGTGCCAGCAGCCGACAGTCTAGCACAGATACGCAGTATTTT. This translates into CASSRQSSTDTQYF.

There are many counts of this clonotype. V usage is TRBV6-4 and J usage is TRBJ1-5; no reliable D call. The V end was cut by 8 bases, the J end by 2 bases, with 13 bases between. Germline V CDR1 and CDR2: MRHNA, SNTAGT. There are 14 residues in the CDR3. The CDR3 sequence is CASPAGLRNQPQHF. The CDR3 bases are TGTGCCAGCCCAGCAGGACTTCGCAATCAGCCCCAGCATTTT.

The CDR3 loop is CASIRGGQCPEAFF. Written as DNA, the CDR3 is TGTGCCAGCATTAGAGGGGGCCAGTGTCCTGAAGCTTTCTTT. This chain links TRBV28 with TRBJ1-1; TRBD1 aligns across 7 bases. In germline, CDR1 is MDHEN, CDR2 SYDVKM. The CDR3 has 14 residues. The trim removed 7 bases at V and 6 bases at J, leaving 11 bases unmatched.

The V and J genes are TRBV19 and TRBJ1-2, with D tentatively TRBD1 (6 bases). The V and J ends lost 6 bases and 2 bases respectively, with 10 bases between them. The CDR3 extends over 13 amino acids. CDR1 is LNHDA and CDR2 is SQIVND in the germline V gene (reference sequence). CDR3 sequence reads: CASSWTENYGYTF. The CDR3 region has the DNA TGTGCCAGTAGCTGGACAGAAAACTATGGCTACACCTTC.

V and J are TRBV6-5 and TRBJ2-7, with unresolved D. CDR1 and CDR2 (germline): MNHEY, SVGAGI. The CDR3 extends over 14 amino acids. The V end was cut by 2 bases, the J end by 4 bases, with 12 bases between. The chain's CDR3 is CASSYHSFWYEQYF. As DNA, the CDR3 is TGTGCCAGCAGTTACCACTCTTTTTGGTACGAGCAGTACTTC.

The chain has TRBV5-1 and TRBJ2-3, with D maybe TRBD2 (6 bases). Germline CDR1 is SGHRS and CDR2 is YFSETQ. The V and J ends lost 4 bases and 4 bases respectively, with 13 bases between them. This CDR3 spans 14 amino acids. CDR3 loop: CASSLREPPDTQYF. The CDR3, as DNA: TGCGCCAGCAGCCTCCGGGAGCCCCCAGATACGCAGTATTTT.

Ten or more counts support this clonotype. The CDR3: CASSGAEVTEAFF. The CDR3 bases are TGTGCCAGTTCGGGCGCGGAGGTCACTGAAGCTTTCTTT. This sequence joins TRBV19 and TRBJ1-1; D call uncertain. Germline assignment: CDR1 LNHDA and CDR2 SQIVND (reference sequence). V was pared by 8 bases and J by 4 bases, with 14 bases between. The CDR3 is made up of 13 amino acids. Filled out from reference TRBV19 and TRBJ1-1, the complete variable domain reads DGGITQSPKYLFRKEGQNVTLSCEQNLNHDAMYWYRQDPGQGLRLIYYSQIVNDFQKGDIAEGYSVSREKKESFPLTVTSAQKNPTAFYLCASSGAEVTEAFFGQGTRLTVV.

The rearrangement uses TRBV19 and TRBJ1-5; a possible D gene is TRBD1 (5 bases). With 8 bases removed from V and 2 bases from J, the gap between germline ends came to 19 bases. Germline V gene data show CDR1 as LNHDA and CDR2 as SQIVND (reference sequence). The CDR3 loop spans 16 amino acids. CDR3 protein: CASRPGGFWRNQPQHF. In DNA form, the CDR3 reads TGTGCCAGTCGGCCGGGGGGGTTTTGGCGCAATCAGCCCCAGCATTTT.

In its sample, this clonotype was seen many times. V usage is TRBV4-1 and J usage is TRBJ2-2; D is unclear. CDR1 is MGHRA, CDR2 YSYEKL, per germline. The CDR3 covers 12 residues. V lost 1 base and J 8 bases, leaving 5 bases between the germline ends. This CDR3 reads CASSQGMGELFF. The DNA for the CDR3 is TGCGCCAGCAGCCAAGGAATGGGGGAGCTGTTTTTT.